This entry lists 7 T cell receptor beta chains sequenced from one sample in a study of CD8 T cells in Susac syndrome. RNA in amounts of roughly 0.5 to 1 ug was reverse transcribed with random hexamers. MiXCR was run by TCRdb on the immunoSEQ multiplex PCR reads, yielding one entry per CDR3 protein. The sample has roughly 200,000 distinct CDR3 sequences; 95% are singletons. The sequenced sample consisted of CD8+ T cells from PBMCs. The source of these receptors is a human donor with multiple sclerosis.

This clonotype was seen once. The rearrangement uses TRBV7-9 and TRBJ2-7; possibly TRBD1 for D (5 bases). CDR3 length equals 16 residues. Germline V gene lookup returns CDR1 SEHNR and CDR2 FQNEAQ (reference sequence). V was cut by 5 bases and J by 0 bases, with 17 bases left in between. In DNA form, the CDR3 reads TGTGCCAGCAGCCCGCGACGCGACAGAACCTCCTACGAGCAGTACTTC. It codes for CASSPRRDRTSYEQYF. The full variable domain, its missing parts supplied by reference TRBV7-9 and TRBJ2-7, is DTGVSQNPRHKITKRGQNVTFRCDPISEHNRLYWYRQTLGQGPEFLTYFQNEAQLEKSRLLSDRFSAERPKGSFSTLEIQRTEQGDSAMYLCASSPRRDRTSYEQYFGPGTRLTVT.

This rearrangement joins TRBV4-1 to TRBJ2-7; possibly TRBD1 or TRBD2 for D (5 bases each). The V end was cut by 1 base, the J end by 2 bases, with 15 bases between. Germline V gene lookup returns CDR1 MGHRA and CDR2 YSYEKL. The CDR3 runs 16 residues. The CDR3 region has the DNA TGCGCCAGCAGCCAAGTATTTCTAGGGGACCCCTACGAGCAGTACTTC. Protein: CASSQVFLGDPYEQYF.

The rearrangement uses TRBV7-7 and TRBJ2-7; D gene unclear. From germline, CDR1 is SSHAT and CDR2 FNYEAQ (reference sequence). The CDR3 contains 13 residues. V shed 6 bases and J shed 3 bases, with 12 bases lying between them. The CDR3 bases are TGTGCCAGCAGTCCCTCGCCAGGCTACGAGCAGTACTTC. Residues: CASSPSPGYEQYF.

The chain uses TRBV28 and TRBJ1-2; 8 bases agree with TRBD1. The CDR3 contains 13 residues. Germline V gives CDR1 MDHEN, CDR2 SYDVKM. Unmatched junction bases numbered 5, after V lost 8 bases and J lost 3 bases. CDR3 coding DNA: TGTGCCAGCTGGGACAGGACGGACTATGGCTACACCTTC. Encoded protein: CASWDRTDYGYTF.

The genes are TRBV4-1 and TRBJ1-2; TRBD1 agrees at 7 bases. The V gene's germline CDR1 is MGHRA and CDR2 YSYEKL. This CDR3 contains 16 residues. The ends lost 2 bases at V and 7 bases at J; junction bases unmatched: 13. The CDR3 region is CASSQSGTAAAGGYTF. The CDR3 coding sequence is TGCGCCAGCAGCCAATCCGGGACAGCTGCTGCCGGTGGCTACACCTTC.

This rearrangement joins TRBV7-9 to TRBJ2-1; D remains ambiguous. Trimming shortened V by 0 bases and J by 6 bases, and 12 bases separated the two germline ends. Germline V lookup: CDR1 SEHNR, CDR2 FQNEAQ (reference sequence). The CDR3 length is 15 residues. The CDR3 nucleotides are TGTGCCAGCAGCTTAGCCGGCGCCTTGACCAATGAGCAGTTCTTC. It translates to CASSLAGALTNEQFF.

As DNA, the CDR3 is TGTGCCAGCAGCCAAGGGACTAGCCAAGAGACCCAGTACTTC. It encodes CASSQGTSQETQYF. This chain links TRBV3-1 with TRBJ2-5; 7 bases agree with TRBD2. V lost 1 base and J lost 1; bases outside the gene matches: 0. The CDR3 loop spans 14 amino acids. Germline V lookup: CDR1 LGHDT, CDR2 YNNKEL (reference sequence).